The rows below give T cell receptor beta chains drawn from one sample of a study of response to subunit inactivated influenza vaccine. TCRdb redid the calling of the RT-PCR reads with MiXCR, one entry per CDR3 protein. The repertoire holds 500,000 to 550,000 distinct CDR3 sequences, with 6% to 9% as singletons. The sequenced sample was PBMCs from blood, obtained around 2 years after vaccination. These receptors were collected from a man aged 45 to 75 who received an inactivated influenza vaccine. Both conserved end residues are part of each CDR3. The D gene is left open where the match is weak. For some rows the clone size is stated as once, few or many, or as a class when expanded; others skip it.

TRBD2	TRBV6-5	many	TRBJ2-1	CASSYRRGGLHEQFF	TGTGCCAGCAGTTACCGTCGGGGGGGCCTACATGAGCAGTTCTTC
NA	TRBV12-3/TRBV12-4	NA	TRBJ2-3	CASSSSWESTDTKYF	TGTGCCAGCAGTTCAAGCTGGGAGAGCACAGATACGAAGTATTTT
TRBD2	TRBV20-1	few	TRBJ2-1	CSAISSGGRSYNEQFF	TGCAGTGCTATCAGTAGCGGGGGGAGATCCTACAATGAGCAGTTCTTC
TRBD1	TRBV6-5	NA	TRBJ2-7	CASSYSNRDRGDEQYF	TGTGCCAGCAGTTACTCGAACCGGGACAGGGGCGACGAGCAGTACTTC
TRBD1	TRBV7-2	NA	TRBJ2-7	CASSGGQGGGYEQYF	TGTGCCAGCAGCGGAGGACAAGGGGGCGGTTACGAGCAGTACTTC
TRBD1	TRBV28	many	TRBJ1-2	CASSLLGRGQLSDYGYTF	TGTGCCAGCAGTTTATTGGGCAGGGGGCAGCTTAGTGACTATGGCTACACCTTC
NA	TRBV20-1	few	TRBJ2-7	CSAWDFGDYEQYF	TGCAGTGCCTGGGACTTCGGGGACTACGAGCAGTACTTC
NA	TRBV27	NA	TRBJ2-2	CASSLVSRGTGELFF	TGTGCCAGCAGTTTAGTTTCTAGAGGGACCGGGGAGCTGTTTTTT
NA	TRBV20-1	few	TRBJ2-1	CSAPGVIYNEQFF	TGCAGTGCTCCGGGAGTAATCTACAATGAGCAGTTCTTC
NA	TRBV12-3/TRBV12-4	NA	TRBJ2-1	CASSLAGGAGNEQFF	TGTGCCAGCAGTTTAGCTGGGGGGGCGGGGAATGAGCAGTTCTTC
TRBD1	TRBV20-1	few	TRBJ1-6	CSATGGVGNSPLHF	TGCAGTGCGACAGGGGGCGTGGGAAATTCACCCCTCCACTTT
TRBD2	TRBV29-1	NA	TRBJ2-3	CSVFGTTEYSTDTQYF	TGCAGCGTGTTCGGGACTACGGAGTATAGCACAGATACGCAGTATTTT
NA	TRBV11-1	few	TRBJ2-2	CASSLLWEENTGELFF	TGTGCCAGCAGCTTACTTTGGGAGGAGAACACCGGGGAGCTGTTTTTT
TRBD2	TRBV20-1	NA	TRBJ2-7	CSAGPIAGVRDEQYF	TGCAGTGCTGGCCCCATAGCGGGAGTACGAGACGAGCAGTACTTC
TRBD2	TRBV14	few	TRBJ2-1	CASSQLERLGLAGGDEQFF	TGTGCCAGCAGCCAACTGGAAAGACTAGGGCTAGCGGGAGGAGATGAGCAGTTCTTC
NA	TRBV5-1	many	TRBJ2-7	CASSLLLGREAYEQYF	TGCGCCAGCAGCTTACTGCTTGGCAGGGAGGCCTACGAGCAGTACTTC
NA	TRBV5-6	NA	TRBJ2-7	CASSFGQRGYEQYF	TGTGCCAGCAGCTTTGGACAGAGAGGCTACGAGCAGTACTTC
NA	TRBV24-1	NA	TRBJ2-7	CATSSGAQSSYEQYF	TGTGCCACCAGTTCGGGGGCCCAAAGCTCCTACGAGCAGTACTTC
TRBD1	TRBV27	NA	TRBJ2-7	CASSLTRTGGYEQYF	TGTGCCAGCAGTTTAACCCGGACAGGGGGCTACGAGCAGTACTTC
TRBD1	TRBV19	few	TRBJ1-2	CASSTTTGYNYGYTF	TGTGCCAGTAGTACCACGACAGGGTACAACTATGGCTACACCTTC
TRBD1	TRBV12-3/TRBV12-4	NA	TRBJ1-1	CASSLQGGKNTEAFF	TGTGCCAGCAGTTTGCAGGGGGGGAAGAACACTGAAGCTTTCTTT
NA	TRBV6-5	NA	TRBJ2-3	CASSPQPDTQYF	TGTGCCAGCAGCCCCCAGCCAGATACGCAGTATTTT
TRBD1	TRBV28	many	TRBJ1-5	CASSASGGLGSLGDQPQHF	TGTGCCAGCAGTGCCTCAGGGGGCCTGGGCTCCTTGGGAGATCAGCCCCAGCATTTT
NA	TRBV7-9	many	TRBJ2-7	CASSLDRNYEQYF	TGTGCCAGCAGTCTTGACAGGAACTACGAGCAGTACTTC
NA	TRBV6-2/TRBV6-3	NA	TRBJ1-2	CASRTGGTYGYTF	TGTGCCAGCCGAACTGGGGGGACCTATGGCTACACCTTC
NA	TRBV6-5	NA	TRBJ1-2	CASSYSTLATHYGYTF	TGTGCCAGCAGTTACTCGACCCTCGCGACCCACTATGGCTACACCTTC
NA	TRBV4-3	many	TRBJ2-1	CASSQEIRRGARNEQFF	TGCGCCAGCAGCCAAGAGATCCGGAGGGGGGCGCGGAATGAGCAGTTCTTC
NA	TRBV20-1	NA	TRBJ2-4	CSAGDAGTSKNIQYF	TGCAGTGCTGGAGATGCCGGGACATCGAAAAACATTCAGTACTTC
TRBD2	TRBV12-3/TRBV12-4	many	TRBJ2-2	CASSPRLAGTGELFF	TGTGCCAGCAGTCCTCGACTAGCGGGGACCGGGGAGCTGTTTTTT
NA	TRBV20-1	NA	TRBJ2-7	CSARRSSFYEQYF	TGCAGTGCTAGACGTAGCAGCTTCTACGAGCAGTACTTC
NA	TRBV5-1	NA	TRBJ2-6	CASATGPTLGGANVLTF	TGCGCCAGCGCCACAGGGCCCACCCTGGGGGGGGCCAACGTCCTGACTTTC
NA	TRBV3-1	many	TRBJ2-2	CASSPPRAGGLTGELFF	TGTGCCAGCAGCCCCCCGAGGGCAGGGGGACTCACCGGGGAGCTGTTTTTT
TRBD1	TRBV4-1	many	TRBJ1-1	CASSQTRQGTLNTEAFF	TGCGCCAGCAGCCAAACCCGACAGGGGACGTTGAACACTGAAGCTTTCTTT
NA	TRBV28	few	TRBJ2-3	CASSLTSRTQYF	TGTGCCAGCAGTTTAACTAGCCGTACGCAGTATTTT
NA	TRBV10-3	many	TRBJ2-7	CAISSQINEQYF	TGTGCCATCAGTTCACAAATAAACGAGCAGTACTTC
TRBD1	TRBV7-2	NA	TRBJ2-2	CASSSTQGAGTGELFF	TGTGCCAGCAGCTCAACACAGGGGGCGGGCACCGGGGAGCTGTTTTTT
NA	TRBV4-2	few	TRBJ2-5	CASSQEVRGETQYF	TGTGCCAGCAGCCAAGAAGTCCGGGGCGAGACCCAGTACTTC
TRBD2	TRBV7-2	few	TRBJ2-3	CASSRTRTDTQYF	TGTGCCAGCAGTCGGACTAGAACAGATACGCAGTATTTT
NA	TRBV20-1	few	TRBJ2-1	CSAGRVFTEQFF	TGCAGTGCCGGCAGGGTATTTACTGAGCAGTTCTTC
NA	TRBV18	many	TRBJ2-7	CASSPAGRPSYEQYF	TGTGCCAGCTCACCGGCCGGCAGACCCTCCTACGAGCAGTACTTC
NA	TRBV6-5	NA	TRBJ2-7	CASSYSIEIKGYEQYF	TGTGCCAGCAGTTACTCCATCGAGATCAAGGGCTACGAGCAGTACTTC
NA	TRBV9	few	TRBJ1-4	CASSPSGTDNEKLFF	TGTGCCAGCAGTCCATCTGGGACGGATAATGAAAAACTGTTTTTT
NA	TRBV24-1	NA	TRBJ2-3	CATAALGWSTDTQYF	TGTGCCACCGCTGCGTTGGGGTGGAGCACAGATACGCAGTATTTT
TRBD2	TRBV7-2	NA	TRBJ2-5	CASSAPPGGETQNF	TGTGCCAGCAGCGCCCCCCCGGGGGGGGAGACCCAGAACTTC
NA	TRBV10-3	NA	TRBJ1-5	CAIGRGRSNQPQHF	TGTGCCATTGGGAGAGGCCGTAGCAATCAGCCCCAGCATTTT
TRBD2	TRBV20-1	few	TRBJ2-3	CSARDRLAPTDTQYF	TGCAGTGCTAGAGATCGACTAGCCCCCACAGATACGCAGTATTTT
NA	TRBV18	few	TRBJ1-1	CASSPDGRNLNTEAFF	TGTGCCAGCTCACCTGACGGACGGAACCTGAACACTGAAGCTTTCTTT
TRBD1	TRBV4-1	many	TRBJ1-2	CASSQDPTGNYGYTF	TGCGCCAGCAGCCAAGACCCGACAGGGAACTATGGCTACACCTTC
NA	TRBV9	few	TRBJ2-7	CASSGVRAYEQYF	TGTGCCAGCAGCGGCGTCAGGGCCTACGAGCAGTACTTC
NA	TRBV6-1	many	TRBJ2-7	CASSLDPQGSYEQYF	TGTGCCAGCAGCCTAGACCCACAGGGCTCCTACGAGCAGTACTTC
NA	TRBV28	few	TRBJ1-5	CASSPIREVSQPQHF	TGTGCCAGCAGTCCTATAAGGGAAGTGAGTCAGCCCCAGCATTTT
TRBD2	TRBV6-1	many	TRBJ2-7	CASRLAGREQYF	TGTGCCAGCAGACTAGCGGGAAGGGAGCAGTACTTC
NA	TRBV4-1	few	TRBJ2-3	CASSQLASDTQYF	TGCGCCAGCAGCCAACTCGCGTCAGATACGCAGTATTTT
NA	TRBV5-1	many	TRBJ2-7	CASSTGDLEQYF	TGCGCCAGCAGCACGGGGGACTTGGAGCAGTACTTC
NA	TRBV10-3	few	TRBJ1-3	CATYPLLGFSGNTIYF	TGTGCCACCTACCCCCTTTTGGGATTCTCTGGAAACACCATATATTTT
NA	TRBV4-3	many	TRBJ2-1	CASSQPQIGEQFF	TGCGCCAGCAGCCAACCTCAAATTGGAGAGCAGTTCTTC
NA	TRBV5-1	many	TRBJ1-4	CASSLNSGNEKLFF	TGCGCCAGCAGCTTGAACAGTGGAAATGAAAAACTGTTTTTT